This T cell receptor beta chain was sequenced in a study of CD8+CD57+ T cells in acquired aplastic anemia. Genomic DNA served as template for TCR beta VDJ and CDR3 profiling. A single record per CDR3 protein comes from TCRdb applying MiXCR to the reads. The sample holds about 420,000 distinct CDR3 sequences, 65% to 75% seen once. This CDR3 spans 16 amino acids. The germline CDR1 and CDR2 sequences are ENHRY and SYGVKD. The ends lost 3 bases at V and 5 bases at J; junction bases unmatched: 8. The receptor was isolated from a human donor in good health, serving as a control. The chain recombines TRBV10-3 with TRBJ2-3; 10 nucleotides align to TRBD2. The sample comprised sorted CD4+, CD8+, or CD8+CD57+ T cells (not recorded which) from PBMCs. The CDR3 spells CAISDRPAGGQDTQYF. The CDR3 DNA follows: TGTGCCATCAGTGACAGGCCAGCGGGGGGGCAAGATACGCAGTATTTT.